The 10 T cell receptor beta chains below all came from one sample that was sequenced in a study of post-analysis software for immune sequencing data. Researchers reported that TCR beta cDNA libraries carried unique molecular identifiers. In TCRdb, the PCR reads were re-called with MiXCR into one record per CDR3 protein. The table records fewer than 850,000 distinct CDR3 sequences, 25% to 30% of them present only once. Study-level points and caveats: Five TRBV segments were significantly more frequent in patients than in controls. TRBV5-6, TRBV5-1 and TRBV20-1 were among these segments.

Antigen specificity for these receptors is unknown. Material for sequencing was blood. Source of these receptors: a girl aged 10 to 17 with multiple sclerosis.

This clonotype was counted only a few times. Written as DNA, the CDR3 is TGCAGTGCTAGGGGATATGCAACTAATGAAAAACTGTTTTTT. Its translation is CSARGYATNEKLFF. This rearrangement joins TRBV20-1 to TRBJ1-4, with D uncertain. Germline assignment: CDR1 DFQATT and CDR2 SNEGSKA (reference sequence). Trimming left V 3 bases short and J 0 bases short, with 8 bases between. The CDR3 totals 14 residues.

The J gene is TRBJ1-4, the V gene TRBV28, with TRBD1 as a possible D gene (5 bases). CDR3 length equals 15 residues. The germline V gene has CDR1 MDHEN and CDR2 SYDVKM. With 5 bases removed from V and 5 bases from J, the gap between germline ends came to 15 bases. The CDR3 coding sequence is TGTGCCAGCAGTAACGGGAGGGGCTTAAATGAAAAACTGTTTTTT. Protein: CASSNGRGLNEKLFF.

The rearrangement links TRBV5-1 to TRBJ1-1; no reliable D call. The CDR3 is made up of 14 amino acids. The V end was cut by 4 bases, the J end by 0 bases, with 10 bases between. CDR1 and CDR2 (germline): SGHRS, YFSETQ. CDR3 region: CASSPPGMNTEAFF. The CDR3 DNA follows: TGCGCCAGCAGCCCGCCGGGAATGAACACTGAAGCTTTCTTT.

This clonotype came up a few times. The junction does not match germline at one end; this may be a read error. The V gene is TRBV4-3, the J gene TRBJ2-1, with a weak D call TRBD1 (5 bases). Germline V CDR1 and CDR2: LGHNA, YSLEER. The CDR3 has 14 residues. CDR3 coding DNA: TGCGCCAACAGCCAAGATGCCAGGGCCAATGAGCAGTTCTTC. This gives the protein CANSQDARANEQFF.

The chain carries TRBV29-1 and TRBJ2-7; TRBD2 matches at 9 bases. Losses at the gene ends were 6 bases for V and 1 base for J; bases not matched to a gene: 10. CDR1 and CDR2 from the germline V gene are SQVTM and ANQGSEA. The CDR3 spans 15 residues. The CDR3 loop reads CSVGGWLAGSYEQYF. The CDR3 nucleotides read TGCAGCGTGGGCGGGTGGCTAGCGGGATCCTACGAGCAGTACTTC.

The gene calls are TRBV29-1 and TRBJ1-5; no firm D call. Per germline, CDR1 SQVTM and CDR2 ANQGSEA. V gave up 4 bases and J gave up 3 bases, with 16 bases separating them. The CDR3 is made up of 15 amino acids. The CDR3 protein is CSVVGNGGSNQPQHF. The CDR3 DNA follows: TGCAGCGTTGTCGGGAACGGAGGGTCCAATCAGCCCCAGCATTTT.

This clonotype occurred a few times. The rearrangement links TRBV29-1 to TRBJ2-1, with TRBD2 identical over 9 bases. The germline gives CDR1 SQVTM, CDR2 ANQGSEA. The CDR3 contains 13 residues. Trimming took 4 bases from V and 9 from J; bases not matched to a gene: 7. The CDR3 DNA reads as TGCAGCGTTGTGGTAGCGGGAGACGGTGAGCAGTTCTTC. Residues: CSVVVAGDGEQFF.

The gene calls are TRBV7-9 and TRBJ2-7; 13 bases agree with TRBD2. This CDR3 is built from 17 residues. Germline CDR1 is SEHNR and CDR2 is FQNEAQ (reference sequence). The trim removed 5 bases at V and 3 bases at J, leaving 10 bases unmatched. In DNA form, the CDR3 reads TGTGCCAGCAGCCTAACTAGCGGGAGGGCCGCGATCTACGAGCAGTACTTC. The encoded protein is CASSLTSGRAAIYEQYF.

This clonotype showed up just a few times. This chain links TRBV27 with TRBJ1-2; the D is unclear. Germline V lookup: CDR1 MNHEY, CDR2 SMNVEV (reference sequence). V was pared by 5 bases and J by 3 bases, with 7 bases between. The CDR3 is 12 amino acids. For the CDR3, the DNA is TGTGCCAGCAGTGGGAGTGACTATGGCTACACCTTC. It codes for CASSGSDYGYTF.

The rearrangement links TRBV6-1 to TRBJ1-1; a possible D gene is TRBD1 (6 bases). Germline V CDR1 and CDR2: MNHNS, SASEGT. There are 15 residues in the CDR3. Trimming cost V 3 bases and J 6 bases, with 17 bases left between them. The CDR3 nucleotides are TGTGCCAGCAGTGAGCGGACAGCTAGAGCCGCTGAAGCTTTCTTT. As protein: CASSERTARAAEAFF.